This TCR beta chain was retrieved from a study of CD8+ T cells in alopecia areata. Overall study findings and caveats: Lesional scalp exceeded normal scalp in clonality, especially in alopecia totalis/universalis. The study found that many expanded lesional clones persisted in scalp and blood during tofacitinib.

This clone was detected only a few times. Its specificity is not known. Treatment denoted: oral pan-JAK inhibitor, 5-10 mg twice daily. Those with alopecia areata gave lesional scalp punch biopsies and peripheral blood. cDNA prepared by RNA extraction and subsequent reverse transcription served as the template for sequencing. The repertoire was sequenced with immunoSEQ multiplex PCR; TCRdb's copy has only in-frame clones and lacks some. The table shows about 140,000 clones, with 45% to 60% occurring only once. Germline V CDR1 and CDR2: MNHEY, SMNVEV (reference sequence). V gave up 5 bases and J gave up 2 bases; unmatched junction bases: 15. The CDR3 runs to 18 residues.

This specimen was CD8+ T cells sorted from blood, taken at week 4, from a patient treated with tofacitinib. The chain has TRBV27 and TRBJ2-3; the match to TRBD1 covers 8 bases. The receptor's source is a human donor with alopecia areata. CDR3 nucleotide sequence: TGTGCCAGCAGTCCATCGACTCCGGACAGGGAGTACACAGATACGCAGTATTTT. It yields the protein CASSPSTPDREYTDTQYF.